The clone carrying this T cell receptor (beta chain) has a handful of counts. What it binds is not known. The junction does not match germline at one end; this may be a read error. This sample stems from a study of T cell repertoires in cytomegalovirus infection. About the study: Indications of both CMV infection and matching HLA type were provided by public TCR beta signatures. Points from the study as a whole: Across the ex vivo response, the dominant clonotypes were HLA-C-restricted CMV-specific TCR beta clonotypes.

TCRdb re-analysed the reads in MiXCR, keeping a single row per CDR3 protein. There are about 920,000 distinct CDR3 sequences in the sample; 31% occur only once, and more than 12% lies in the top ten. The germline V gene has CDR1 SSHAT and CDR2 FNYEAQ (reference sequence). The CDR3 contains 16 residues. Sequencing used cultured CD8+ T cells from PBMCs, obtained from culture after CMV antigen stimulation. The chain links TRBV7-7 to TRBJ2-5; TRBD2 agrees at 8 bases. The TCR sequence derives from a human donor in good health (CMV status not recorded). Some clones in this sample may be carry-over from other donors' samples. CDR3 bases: TGTGCTAGCAGCTCCAACACGAGGACTAGCTTGGAGACCCAGTACTTC. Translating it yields CASSSNTRTSLETQYF.